Following are 27 T cell receptor beta chains from one sample sequenced in a study of graft-versus-host responses after intestinal transplantation. These TCRs are of unknown antigen specificity. TCRdb's copy holds only in-frame clones and misses some; the assay was immunoSEQ multiplex PCR. The table has fewer than 120,000 clones, about 93% seen once. This specimen consisted of unstimulated CD8+ T cells sorted from spleen or lymph node cells, obtained before intestinal transplant. These receptors were obtained from a human donor who received an intestinal transplant.

The chain joins TRBV7-9 to TRBJ2-1; D call uncertain. Trimming took off 4 bases at V and 0 bases at J, with 13 bases between the two ends. Germline V gene lookup returns CDR1 SEHNR and CDR2 FQNEAQ (reference sequence). The CDR3 covers 16 residues. In DNA form, the CDR3 reads TGTGCCAGCAGCTCATCTACTACGGGCTCCTACAATGAGCAGTTCTTC. It codes for CASSSSTTGSYNEQFF.

This chain links TRBV11-1 with TRBJ2-1; TRBD2 matches at 11 bases. In germline, CDR1 is SGHAT, CDR2 FQDESV (reference sequence). V was pared by 5 bases and J by 4 bases, with 4 bases of the junction left unmatched. The CDR3 totals 15 residues. The DNA for the CDR3 is TGTGCCAGCAGCCTGGGACTAGCGGCTTACAATGAGCAGTTCTTC. This sequence encodes CASSLGLAAYNEQFF.

This rearrangement joins TRBV15 to TRBJ2-7; the D is unclear. This CDR3 is built from 16 residues. Trimming left V 1 base short and J 2 bases short, with 15 bases between. The germline gives CDR1 LNHNV, CDR2 YYDKDF (reference sequence). CDR3 sequence reads: CATSRVGVLAPYEQYF. As DNA, the CDR3 is TGTGCCACCAGCAGAGTGGGCGTCTTAGCTCCCTACGAGCAGTACTTC.

The rearrangement uses TRBV7-8 and TRBJ2-7, with 8 bases aligning to TRBD1. From germline, CDR1 is SGHVS and CDR2 FQNEAQ. The CDR3 runs 16 residues. V dropped 4 bases and J dropped 1; count of bases not matched to a gene: 9. CDR3 protein: CASSSPGTGHSYEQYF. CDR3 in DNA: TGTGCCAGCAGCTCCCCCGGGACAGGACATTCCTACGAGCAGTACTTC. Supplemented by reference TRBV7-8 and TRBJ2-7, the full variable domain reads GAGVSQSPRYKVAKRGQDVALRCDPISGHVSLFWYQQALGQGPEFLTYFQNEAQLDKSGLPSDRFFAERPEGSVSTLKIQRTQQEDSAVYLCASSSPGTGHSYEQYFGPGTRLTVT.

For the CDR3, the DNA is TGCAGCGTTCTGGGCAGCTACAATGAGCAGTTCTTC. This encodes CSVLGSYNEQFF. V usage is TRBV29-1 and J usage is TRBJ2-1; no clear D. The CDR3 consists of 12 residues. From germline, CDR1 is SQVTM and CDR2 ANQGSEA. With 5 bases removed from V and 3 bases from J, the gap between germline ends came to 8 bases.

The chain carries TRBV13 and TRBJ2-7; 9 bases line up with TRBD1. The CDR3 is 18 residues long. In germline, CDR1 is PRHDT, CDR2 FYEKMQ (reference sequence). The V and J ends lost 5 bases and 3 bases, in that order; junction bases with no gene match: 17. The CDR3 DNA sequence: TGTGCCAGCAGCCAACTGTTATTGACTGACAGGGGGATCTACGAGCAGTACTTC. It yields the protein CASSQLLLTDRGIYEQYF.

The rearrangement uses TRBV28 and TRBJ2-7; 8 bases fit TRBD1. Germline V lookup: CDR1 MDHEN, CDR2 SYDVKM. J was trimmed by 0 bases and V by 4 bases; bases with no gene match: 5. The CDR3 loop spans 15 amino acids. The CDR3 nucleotides read TGTGCCAGCAGTTCTCGGACAGGGAACTCCTACGAGCAGTACTTC. Translation gives CASSSRTGNSYEQYF.

CDR3 sequence reads: CASSILSSGLQETQYF. The CDR3 DNA is TGTGCCAGTAGTATACTTTCTAGCGGCCTCCAAGAGACCCAGTACTTC. V is TRBV19 and J is TRBJ2-5; 7 bases align to TRBD2. V dropped 2 bases and J dropped 1; count of bases not matched to a gene: 7. This CDR3 region has 16 residues. The germline CDR1 and CDR2 sequences are LNHDA and SQIVND (reference sequence).

This chain links TRBV27 with TRBJ2-7; either TRBD1 or TRBD2 may fit D (5 bases each). Trimming stripped 4 bases from V and 5 bases from J, with 15 bases between. This CDR3 spans 14 amino acids. Looked up from germline, CDR1 is MNHEY and CDR2 is SMNVEV (reference sequence). As DNA, the CDR3 is TGTGCCAGCAGTTCCGGGACCAGGGCCCACGAGCAGTACTTC. Translated: CASSSGTRAHEQYF.

This chain links TRBV11-2 with TRBJ2-3; D gene unclear. V was cut by 5 bases and J by 2 bases, with 8 bases left in between. Germline V CDR1 and CDR2: SGHAT, FQNNGV. The CDR3 is 13 residues long. The CDR3 protein is CASSLPPTDTQYF. The CDR3 region has the DNA TGTGCCAGCAGCCTTCCCCCCACAGATACGCAGTATTTT.

This clone was recorded only once. The chain uses TRBV7-9 and TRBJ2-7, with D possibly being TRBD1 or TRBD2 (5 bases each). Germline V gives CDR1 SEHNR, CDR2 FQNEAQ (reference sequence). The CDR3 runs 13 residues. V gave up 0 bases and J gave up 2 bases, with 5 bases separating them. The CDR3 DNA reads as TGTGCCAGCAGCTTAGCGGGACCCTACGAGCAGTACTTC. Encoded protein: CASSLAGPYEQYF.

The V gene is TRBV9, the J gene TRBJ1-2; D remains ambiguous. Germline V gene lookup returns CDR1 SGDLS and CDR2 YYNGEE. This CDR3 is 10 amino acids long. Trimming pared 4 bases from V and 12 bases from J, leaving 10 bases between. The CDR3 loop is CASSPVSDTF. The CDR3 DNA follows: TGTGCCAGCAGCCCAGTGAGTGACACCTTC.

This clone was observed once. V usage is TRBV5-4 and J usage is TRBJ2-7; D gene ambiguous. The CDR3 runs 14 residues. Between the trimmed V and J ends, which lost 1 base and 6 bases, there was a span of 14 bases. Germline CDR1 SGHNT, CDR2 YYREEE (reference sequence). The CDR3 DNA follows: TGTGCCAGCAGCTTGCCCACGGCGGCAAGCGAGCAGTACTTC. It translates to CASSLPTAASEQYF.

The genes are TRBV25-1 and TRBJ1-5; TRBD1 is a possible D gene (5 bases). There are 12 residues in the CDR3. Trimming cost V 1 base and J 8 bases, with 6 bases left between them. Germline V gene data show CDR1 as MGHDK and CDR2 as SYGVNS. For the CDR3, the DNA is TGTGCCAGCAGTGAATGGGACGAGCCCCAGCATTTT. Amino acid sequence: CASSEWDEPQHF.

V is TRBV18 and J is TRBJ1-2; weak D call: TRBD1 (5 bases). There are 14 residues in the CDR3. From germline, CDR1 is KGHSH and CDR2 LQKENI. Trimming stripped 6 bases from V and 7 bases from J, with 18 bases between. CDR3 sequence reads: CASSPSEGRSGYTF. DNA for the CDR3: TGTGCCAGCTCCCCCTCGGAGGGGAGGTCTGGCTACACCTTC.

CDR3 region: CASSLAGTGLSHEQYF. The CDR3 DNA reads as TGTGCCAGCAGCTTAGCGGGGACAGGGCTGTCCCACGAGCAGTACTTC. The chain is built from TRBV7-6 and TRBJ2-7, with 9 bases matching TRBD1. The trim removed 0 bases at V and 5 bases at J, leaving 8 bases unmatched. Germline CDR1 reads SGHVS; CDR2 reads FNYEAQ. The CDR3 spans 16 residues.

The CDR3 nucleotides read TGTGCCAGCAGTTACCAACCGGGACACAGACTCGAAAAACTGTTTTTT. Protein product: CASSYQPGHRLEKLFF. The chain is built from TRBV6-5 and TRBJ1-4, with D possibly being TRBD1 (6 bases). V was pared by 2 bases and J by 8 bases, with 18 bases between. CDR1 MNHEY and CDR2 SVGAGI come from the germline V gene. This CDR3 is built from 16 residues.

The CDR3 is CASTGGNYNEQFF. As DNA, the CDR3 is TGTGCCAGCACGGGCGGGAACTACAATGAGCAGTTCTTC. The chain is built from TRBV2 and TRBJ2-1; weak D call: TRBD2 (6 bases). CDR1 is SNHLY, CDR2 FYNNEI, per germline. The V end was cut by 7 bases, the J end by 3 bases, with 10 bases between. The CDR3 sequence is 13 residues long.

The genes are TRBV20-1 and TRBJ1-1, with a weak D call TRBD1 (6 bases). The V end was cut by 6 bases, the J end by 3 bases, with 8 bases between. Germline lookup yields CDR1 DFQATT and CDR2 SNEGSKA (reference sequence). CDR3 length: 11 amino acids. The CDR3 protein is CSAEGDTEAFF. The CDR3 DNA is TGCAGTGCAGAGGGGGACACTGAAGCTTTCTTT.

The chain has TRBV12-5 and TRBJ2-7; D call uncertain. The CDR3 extends over 13 amino acids. V shed 0 bases and J shed 3 bases, with 6 bases lying between them. The V gene's germline CDR1 is LGHNT and CDR2 FRNRAP. Here the CDR3 reads CASGLVGSYEQYF. In DNA, the CDR3 is TGTGCTAGTGGTTTGGTGGGCAGCTACGAGCAGTACTTC. The full variable domain, with the rest looked up from reference TRBV12-5 and TRBJ2-7, is DARVTQTPRHKVTEMGQEVTMRCQPILGHNTVFWYRQTMMQGLELLAYFRNRAPLDDSGMPKDRFSAEMPDATLATLKIQPSEPRDSAVYFCASGLVGSYEQYFGPGTRLTVT.

This chain links TRBV27 with TRBJ2-1, with TRBD1 matching 9 bases. Germline V CDR1 and CDR2: MNHEY, SMNVEV (reference sequence). V shed 7 bases and J 9 bases; nucleotides not matched to a gene: 13. The CDR3 totals 15 residues. CDR3 sequence (DNA): TGTGCCAGCAAATCCGGGACAGGGTATTTGGGTGAGCAGTTCTTC. It translates to CASKSGTGYLGEQFF.

This clone has a single count. The rearrangement uses TRBV15 and TRBJ1-1; D is uncertain. From germline, CDR1 is LNHNV and CDR2 YYDKDF (reference sequence). CDR3 size: 15 residues. Between the trimmed V and J ends, which lost 5 bases and 2 bases, there was a span of 15 bases. The CDR3 DNA is TGTGCCACCAGCCGCCCTTTGGGGATCAACACTGAAGCTTTCTTT. Protein: CATSRPLGINTEAFF.

V usage is TRBV7-9 and J usage is TRBJ1-1; tentative D call: TRBD1 (5 bases). V dropped 3 bases and J dropped 11 bases, with 13 bases sitting between them. The CDR3 spans 12 residues. Germline V gene lookup returns CDR1 SEHNR and CDR2 FQNEAQ (reference sequence). CDR3 coding DNA: TGTGCCAGCAGCTTCACAGGTTCTGGGGCTTTCTTT. Its translation: CASSFTGSGAFF.

The rearrangement links TRBV19 to TRBJ2-7; TRBD2 is a possible D gene (5 bases). The V end lost 2 bases, the J end lost 0 bases, and 11 bases lay between the germline ends. Germline values: CDR1 LNHDA, CDR2 SQIVND (reference sequence). The CDR3 totals 15 residues. The DNA of the CDR3 is TGTGCCAGTAGTATATACAGCGGTAGCTCCTACGAGCAGTACTTC. Encoded protein: CASSIYSGSSYEQYF.

The V gene is TRBV14, the J gene TRBJ2-3; D is ambiguous. Trimming pared 3 bases from V and 3 bases from J, leaving 13 bases between. This CDR3 has 15 residues. Germline assignment: CDR1 SGHDN and CDR2 FVKESK. The CDR3: CASSQIPDGTDTQYF. CDR3 DNA: TGTGCCAGCAGCCAGATTCCCGACGGAACAGATACGCAGTATTTT.

In DNA form, the CDR3 reads TGTGCCTGGGGAGGGGCGATAGGACAGCCCCAGCATTTT. Translating gives CAWGGAIGQPQHF. The gene calls are TRBV30 and TRBJ1-5; D is possibly TRBD1 (5 bases). The CDR3 loop spans 13 amino acids. Trimming took 5 bases from V and 7 from J, leaving 15 bases between them. Germline values: CDR1 GTSNPN, CDR2 SVGIG (reference sequence). Combining the CDR3 with reference TRBV30 and TRBJ1-5 gives the whole variable domain SQTIHQWPATLVQPVGSPLSLECTVEGTSNPNLYWYRQAAGRGLQLLFYSVGIGQISSEVPQNLSASRPQDRQFILSSKKLLLSDSGFYLCAWGGAIGQPQHFGDGTRLSIL.

This clone appeared once. The V gene is TRBV9, the J gene TRBJ2-1; D unclear. Trimming took 3 bases from V and 7 from J, leaving 8 bases between them. The CDR3 is 12 residues long. From germline, CDR1 is SGDLS and CDR2 YYNGEE. CDR3: CASSADENEQFF. In DNA, the CDR3 is TGTGCCAGCAGCGCTGACGAGAATGAGCAGTTCTTC.